Detailed here is one T cell receptor (beta chain). Its antigen is currently not known. No quality values exist for individual bases; no much larger clone is one base distant. Receptor libraries were prepared by 5' RACE. Sequencing relied on an Illumina HiSeq 2500. The second PCR ran for roughly 7 to 12 cycles and used a J-beta primer mix along with a sample-barcoded 5' primer. Each TCR beta cDNA molecule received a unique molecular identifier from a template-switch 5' adaptor carrying 12 random nucleotides. Each sample yielded at least 2.5 million CDR3-containing paired-end reads. First-strand cDNA was synthesized from all RNA with the Mint cDNA synthesis kit, primed by a TRBC-specific oligonucleotide. Following uracil-DNA glycosylase treatment, a first 18-cycle PCR with universal primers M1SS and BC2_uni_R was performed on all cDNA. On the study's bioinformatics: Normalization of each sample was performed by random selection of 1 million high-quality reads, each carrying a distinct molecular identifier. Reads with shared molecular identifiers were discarded instead of being binned into consensus sequences. MiTCR, with a Q25 quality threshold and the strictest error-elimination algorithm, was used for CDR3 identification, clonotype clustering and error correction. Lower-bound total TCR beta diversity was estimated with a nonparametric unseen species model using Euler transformation. The public reads were reanalyzed by TCRdb: fastp trimming at Q25, MiXCR alignment, in-frame beta chains only. Every entry covers one CDR3 protein and lists the most common genes and DNA from its rows. TCRdb's processing, not the study's, gives the V and J calls here. This sample lists fewer than 1.5 million distinct CDR3 sequences; around two fifths were detected once. 7.9% of the sample is held by the ten biggest clonotypes.

The germline V gene provides CDR1 SGHVS and CDR2 FNYEAQ. The CDR3 runs 15 amino acids, cysteine and phenylalanine included. CDR3 DNA is the only sequence kept; it has 45 bases, read in frame from the first base. This entry comes from a study of blood T cells in healthy people across ages (dated by TCRdb to between 2015 and 2017). Regarding the complete study: In model experiments, template switching captured roughly one uniquely barcoded TCR beta cDNA molecule for every two T cells. To track age-related changes in TCR beta repertoire diversity, the study relied on deep sequencing normalized with unique cDNA molecular identifiers. To avoid experimental bias, donors of different ages were distributed randomly across sequencing lanes. For two donors (one aged 18 to 30 and one aged 80 or older), the study analyzed two additional independent replicas of 1 million unique cDNA reads from the same blood draw. Donors were grouped into four age groups: young (average 16 years), middle-aged (39), aged (around 66) and long-lived (around 82). The research as a whole found: Conclusive comparison of naive and antigen-experienced compartments was prevented by the profiling of bulk unsorted PBMCs. Compared with the aged group, the long-lived group had more naive CD4+ T cells, fewer expanded clones and increased TCR diversity, a pattern suggesting age selection. As age increased, observed TCR beta diversity per million T cells dropped in a roughly linear way, and a significant reduction was already evident by age 40. Total diversity estimates from one million sequenced T cells were considered lower bounds and underestimates. Observed TCR beta diversity correlated strongly with the percentage of naive T cells measured by flow cytometry. Because donor CMV infection status was unknown, age-related changes in expanded clonotypes were potentially confounded.

The 35 to 40 donors, aged about 6 to 95 years, were systemically healthy Caucasian individuals from Russia. Each donor gave approximately 10 milliliters of peripheral blood, collected into EDTA-treated Vacutainer tubes. Ficoll-Paque density-gradient centrifugation was used to isolate PBMCs, with at least 7 million obtained per sample. Trizol reagent was used to extract total RNA from the PBMCs, yielding at least 5.5 micrograms per sample. For every donor, an aliquot of PBMCs went through flow cytometry to measure the percentages of naive CD45RAhigh/CD27high T cells. Recombination linked TRBV7-6 to TRBJ2-4; 8 central nucleotides agree with TRBD1. The J call could be wrong; TRBJ2-7 is a better fit for the DNA end. This sequence was found in a woman between 18 and 29 years old in good health. The specimen was blood. The CDR3 here reads CASSQTGQGLNEQYF. The sequenced DNA: TGTGCCAGCAGCCAAACAGGACAGGGCCTGAACGAGCAGTACTTC.